This T cell receptor beta chain stems from a study of blood T cell repertoires in COVID-19. Study in general: The origin of the acute and convalescent COVID-19 samples was the United States, Italy and Spain. PBMCs, B-cell-depleted T cells, or T cells were the source of the cDNA or gDNA that made up the material.

Participant age was roughly 18 to 90 years, and participants resided in approximately 24 US areas. In the authors' workflow: Amplified reference gene primers provided the basis for estimating nucleated cell counts. Sequencing was performed with immunoSEQ multiplex PCR; in TCRdb, only in-frame clones are kept and a portion is missing. V and J calls and clone size follow that table, whereas D and trimming were derived from the DNA. The table lists around 250,000 clones, about 91% of them singletons. V trimming: 1 base; J trimming: 3 bases; junction bases outside the gene matches: 15. The CDR3 contains 18 residues. Germline V lookup: CDR1 GTSNPN, CDR2 SVGIG (reference sequence).

The chain uses TRBV30 and TRBJ1-5, with TRBD1 matching 7 bases. Sequenced input: PBMCs or T cells enriched from blood (not recorded which). The origin of this receptor is a woman in her forties with acute COVID-19. CDR3 nucleotides: TGTGCCTGGAGTGCGGACAGGTTTCTAACTGGAGTCAATCAGCCCCAGCATTTT. Translating it yields CAWSADRFLTGVNQPQHF.